This T cell receptor beta chain comes out of a study of cytomegalovirus exposure and HLA in healthy donors. In the case of this clone: A junction end diverges from the germline sequence, so it may reflect a read error.

The study ran its PCR with 60 Vbeta and 13 Jbeta primers. Data came from immunoSEQ multiplex PCR; TCRdb stores just in-frame clones and leaves some out. The data contain 85,000 to 100,000 clones, over 70% of them singletons. The CDR3 is made up of 14 amino acids. The germline gives CDR1 PRHDT, CDR2 FYEKMQ (reference sequence). Sequencing used PBMCs. The TCR was taken from a man aged 45 to 65 in good health and CMV-seropositive. The chain uses TRBV13 and TRBJ1-6, with 7 bases aligning to TRBD1. This CDR3 is CASSLDRGNSPLNF. The CDR3 DNA sequence: TGTGCCAGCAGCTTAGACAGGGGTAATTCACCCCTCAACTTT.